This TCR beta chain was documented in a study of high-grade serous ovarian cancer treatment subgroups. As for the study in general: On average, 14,192 reads and 6,000 to 8,000 unique TCR beta rearrangements were obtained per sample. Overall study findings and caveats: The analyses considered CDR3 and ignored CDR1 and CDR2. Repertoire similarity ranged roughly 0.11 to 0.85 between tumors of one patient.

V gave up 3 bases and J gave up 3 bases, with 3 bases separating them. The CDR3 consists of 11 residues. Germline lookup yields CDR1 WSHSY and CDR2 SAAADI. Relative to its sample, this clone is medium-sized. No antigen is known for it. The assay was immunoSEQ multiplex PCR, and TCRdb's table has in-frame clones only and misses some. The repertoire holds just over 35,000 clones, with about 79% as singletons. Tumor samples were taken before definitive surgery or chemotherapy. V is TRBV10-2 and J is TRBJ2-7; D uncertain. The origin of this receptor is a human donor with high-grade serous ovarian cancer. Material for sequencing was tumor tissue. The CDR3 nucleotides read TGCGCCAGCAGTGACAGCTACGAGCAGTACTTC. Its protein product is CASSDSYEQYF.